This T cell receptor (beta chain) is drawn from a study of T cells in Graves' hyperthyroidism and ophthalmopathy. The source material, RNA transcripts, was used to amplify TCR beta CDR3 regions. TCR CDR3 underwent first-round RT-PCR with the HTBI primer set. TCRdb passed the multiplex PCR reads through MiXCR, listing each CDR3 protein once. There are 700,000 or so distinct CDR3 sequences in the sample; 13% to 15% occur only once, and approximately 12% lies in the top ten. This clonotype was observed many times. Germline V gene lookup returns CDR1 LGHNA and CDR2 YSLEER. This CDR3 comprises 18 residues. Losses at the gene ends were 0 bases for V and 1 base for J; bases not matched to a gene: 9.

The sequencing input was blood. The receptor comes from a woman aged 45-59 years with Graves' ophthalmopathy. This chain links TRBV4-3 with TRBJ2-3; 8 nucleotides match TRBD2. CDR3 region: CASSQELKREIGTDTQYF. The DNA of the CDR3 is TGCGCCAGCAGCCAAGAATTAAAGCGGGAGATCGGCACAGATACGCAGTATTTT.